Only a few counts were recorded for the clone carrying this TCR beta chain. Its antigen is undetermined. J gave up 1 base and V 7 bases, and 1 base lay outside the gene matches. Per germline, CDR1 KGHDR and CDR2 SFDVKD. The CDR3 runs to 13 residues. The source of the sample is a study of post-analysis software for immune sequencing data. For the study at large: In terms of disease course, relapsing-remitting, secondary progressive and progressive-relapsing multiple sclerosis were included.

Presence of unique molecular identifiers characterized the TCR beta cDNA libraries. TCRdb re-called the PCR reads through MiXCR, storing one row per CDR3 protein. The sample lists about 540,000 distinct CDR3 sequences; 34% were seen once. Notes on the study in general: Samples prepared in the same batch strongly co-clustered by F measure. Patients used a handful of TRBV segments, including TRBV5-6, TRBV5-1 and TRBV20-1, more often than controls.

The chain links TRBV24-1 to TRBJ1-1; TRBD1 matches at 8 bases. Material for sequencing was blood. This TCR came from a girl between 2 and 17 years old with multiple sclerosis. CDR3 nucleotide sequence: TGTGCCACCAGCGACAGGGGGAACACTGAAGCTTTCTTT. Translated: CATSDRGNTEAFF.